These 20 T cell receptor beta chains were sequenced from one sample in a study of regulatory T cells in long-lasting Graves disease (dated by TCRdb to 2020 to 2023). The sample's time point label, in plain terms: newly diagnosed GD, antithyroid drugs for less than 3 months. For both TCR sequencing and RNA sequencing, RNA was extracted from PBMCs in TRIzol. Library method: multiplex PCR. For sequencing, an Illumina HiSeq 4000 was employed. TCR beta libraries were built with iRepertoire HTBI primers and Arm-PCR amplification of CDR3 regions. TCRdb reprocessed the public reads (quality trimming at Q25 with fastp, clone calling with MiXCR) and kept in-frame beta chains. Every distinct CDR3 protein forms one entry, paired with its most common genes and DNA. The sample data list 350,000 to 500,000 distinct CDR3 sequences, and 11% to 15% of these were observed just once. Approximately 17% of the sample rests with the top ten.

The same data also went into a second study, on T cells in Graves' hyperthyroidism and ophthalmopathy.

The specimen was peripheral blood mononuclear cells (PBMCs), collected at new diagnosis, from a patient treated with antithyroid drugs. All receptors derive from a woman in her forties or fifties with Graves disease. Donor details come from another sample of the same person, matched by shared clones.

This clonotype was found many times. V and J are TRBV5-1 and TRBJ2-3; unclear D gene. Germline lookup yields CDR1 SGHRS and CDR2 YFSETQ. This CDR3 region has 16 residues. Trimming stripped 4 bases from V and 0 bases from J, with 15 bases between. This chain's CDR3 is CASSPVGTTSTDTQYF. CDR3 sequence (DNA): TGCGCCAGCAGCCCCGTTGGAACTACTAGCACAGATACGCAGTATTTT. Variable domain in full (rest from reference TRBV5-1 and TRBJ2-3): KAGVTQTPRYLIKTRGQQVTLSCSPISGHRSVSWYQQTPGQGLQFLFEYFSETQRNKGNFPGRFSGRQFSNSRSEMNVSTLELGDSALYLCASSPVGTTSTDTQYFGPGTRLTVL.

The table lists this clonotype with a few counts. One base away lies a much larger clone, so this may be a sequencing read error. The chain employs TRBV12-3 or TRBV12-4 and TRBJ1-3; the match to TRBD1 covers 7 bases. This CDR3 spans 14 amino acids. J was trimmed by 2 bases and V by 8 bases; bases with no gene match: 6. The CDR3 DNA is TGTGCCAGCGGTTGGAGGGGGCCTGGAAACACCATATATTTT. This encodes CASGWRGPGNTIYF.

This clonotype has more than one count but fewer than ten. The chain combines TRBV28 with TRBJ2-2, with D hard to call. The germline gives CDR1 MDHEN, CDR2 SYDVKM. V shed 2 bases and J shed 5 bases, with 12 bases lying between them. The CDR3 consists of 15 residues. The CDR3 sequence: CASSLGARPTGELFF. Written as DNA, the CDR3 is TGTGCCAGCAGTTTAGGAGCTCGACCTACCGGGGAGCTGTTTTTT.

As regards this clonotype: The junction departs from the called germline gene at one end, perhaps through a read error. This chain joins TRBV12-3 or TRBV12-4 and TRBJ2-3, with 11 bases lining up with TRBD2. The CDR3 is 15 residues long. CDR3 sequence reads: CASTPLAGGTDTRYF. CDR3 DNA sequence: TGTGCCAGCACTCCCCTAGCGGGAGGAACAGATACGCGGTATTTT.

This clonotype has at least ten counts. This chain connects TRBV3-1 to TRBJ1-2, with a possible D match to TRBD1 (5 bases). This CDR3 contains 16 residues. The germline gives CDR1 LGHDT, CDR2 YNNKEL (reference sequence). V shed 1 base and J shed 3 bases, with 15 bases lying between them. CDR3 sequence (DNA): TGTGCCAGCAGCCAAGTTTCGGAGGGGCCACACTATGGCTACACCTTC. Its translation: CASSQVSEGPHYGYTF.

The chain uses TRBV4-1 and TRBJ1-1; D is unclear. CDR3 length: 14 amino acids. Per germline, CDR1 MGHRA and CDR2 YSYEKL. Trimming took 3 bases from V and 1 from J, leaving 9 bases between them. The DNA for the CDR3 is TGCGCCAGCAGCCAGGAACTGGCGAACACTGAAGCTTTCTTT. Protein: CASSQELANTEAFF.

The chain recombines TRBV27 with TRBJ2-5, with 7 nucleotides matching TRBD1. Germline lookup yields CDR1 MNHEY and CDR2 SMNVEV (reference sequence). CDR3 size: 15 residues. Trimming removed 5 bases from V and 3 bases from J; junction bases left unmatched: 9. The CDR3: CASSRKPGQKETQYF. CDR3 coding DNA: TGTGCCAGCAGTCGAAAACCGGGACAGAAAGAGACCCAGTACTTC.

This clonotype was detected a few times. The chain couples TRBV3-1 to TRBJ1-3; D is perhaps TRBD1 (6 bases). V lost 4 bases, J lost 9 bases, and 13 bases lay in between. There are 13 residues in the CDR3. From germline, CDR1 is LGHDT and CDR2 YNNKEL (reference sequence). This chain's CDR3 is CASSRGTTFTIYF. The CDR3 region has the DNA TGTGCCAGCAGCCGCGGGACAACCTTCACCATATATTTT.

This clonotype was picked up many times. The junction shows a germline mismatch at one end, possibly a read error. The chain is built from TRBV28 and TRBJ2-1; 8 bases fit TRBD2. This CDR3 contains 13 residues. The germline gives CDR1 MDHEN, CDR2 SYDVKM. CDR3 in amino acids: CASSFEDGTSQLF. The CDR3 DNA reads TGTGCCAGCAGTTTCGAGGATGGGACTAGTCAGCTCTTC.

This clonotype was observed a few times. This chain connects TRBV28 to TRBJ2-6; D remains unclear. Trimming took 6 bases from V and 0 from J, leaving 6 bases between them. This CDR3 is 14 amino acids long. Germline CDR1 and CDR2: MDHEN and SYDVKM. Here the CDR3 reads CASSGYSGANVLTF. For the CDR3, the DNA is TGTGCCAGCAGCGGATACTCTGGGGCCAACGTCCTGACTTTC.

This clonotype was counted at least ten times. The chain links TRBV11-2 to TRBJ2-1, with 10 bases matching TRBD2. Germline assignment: CDR1 SGHAT and CDR2 FQNNGV. This CDR3 comprises 16 residues. The ends lost 0 bases at V and 6 bases at J; junction bases unmatched: 5. Here the CDR3 reads CASSLDLAGALNEQFF. CDR3 DNA: TGTGCCAGCAGCTTAGATCTAGCGGGAGCTCTCAATGAGCAGTTCTTC.

The table lists this clonotype with a count of one. This rearrangement joins TRBV30 to TRBJ1-2; 7 bases fit TRBD1. J lost 8 bases, V lost 0 bases, and 3 bases had no gene match. The CDR3 contains 12 residues. In germline, CDR1 is GTSNPN, CDR2 SVGIG (reference sequence). This chain's CDR3 is CAWSVDRDGYTF. Written as DNA, the CDR3 is TGTGCCTGGAGTGTCGACAGGGACGGCTACACCTTC.

This clonotype was seen at least ten times. The V gene is TRBV20-1, the J gene TRBJ2-5; no definite D call. The germline gives CDR1 DFQATT, CDR2 SNEGSKA (reference sequence). V was pared by 5 bases and J by 5 bases, with 9 bases between. The CDR3 loop spans 11 amino acids. The CDR3 DNA reads TGCAGTGCTGGTTTACCGGAGACCCAGTACTTC. It yields the protein CSAGLPETQYF.

The J gene is TRBJ1-4, the V gene TRBV25-1; D unresolved. Trimming shortened V by 2 bases and J by 4 bases, and 14 bases separated the two germline ends. Germline values: CDR1 MGHDK, CDR2 SYGVNS. CDR3 length: 16 amino acids. The CDR3 DNA reads TGTGCCAGCAGTGAAACGGGATATCCGTATAATGAAAAACTGTTTTTT. Translation gives CASSETGYPYNEKLFF. The full variable domain, its missing parts supplied by reference TRBV25-1 and TRBJ1-4, is EADIYQTPRYLVIGTGKKITLECSQTMGHDKMYWYQQDPGMELHLIHYSYGVNSTEKGDLSSESTVSRIRTEHFPLTLESARPSHTSQYLCASSETGYPYNEKLFFGSGTQLSVL.

This clonotype appeared many times. The rearrangement uses TRBV29-1 and TRBJ1-1; D may be TRBD1 (5 bases). Trimming left V 1 base short and J 0 bases short, with 6 bases between. The germline V gene encodes CDR1 SQVTM and CDR2 ANQGSEA. This CDR3 has 13 amino acids. Here the CDR3 reads CSVEAGLNTEAFF. As DNA, the CDR3 is TGCAGCGTTGAAGCAGGGCTGAACACTGAAGCTTTCTTT.

This clonotype was counted between two and nine times. This clone may be a read error of a much larger clone one base away. The chain couples TRBV6-1 to TRBJ2-7, with D tentatively TRBD1 (6 bases). Germline CDR1 MNHNS, CDR2 SASEGT. The CDR3 loop spans 12 amino acids. Trimming pared 4 bases from V and 5 bases from J, leaving 9 bases between. The CDR3 protein is CASSGQGNEQYF. The CDR3, as DNA: TGTGCCAGCAGTGGGCAGGGGAACGAGCAGTACTTC.

This clonotype occurred many times. The chain links TRBV12-3 or TRBV12-4 to TRBJ1-6; unclear D gene. V lost 0 bases, J lost 7 bases, and 7 bases lay in between. The CDR3 has 14 amino acids. CDR3 sequence: CASSLAGINSPLHF. As DNA, the CDR3 is TGTGCCAGCAGTTTAGCGGGAATCAATTCACCCCTCCACTTT.

This clonotype was seen repeatedly, ten times or more. The chain uses TRBV12-3 or TRBV12-4 and TRBJ2-7; D remains ambiguous. V gave up 3 bases and J gave up 4 bases, with 10 bases separating them. The CDR3 totals 13 residues. CDR3 sequence reads: CASSFAVIYEQYF. The CDR3 nucleotides read TGTGCCAGCAGTTTTGCAGTGATATACGAGCAGTACTTC.

J is TRBJ1-1 and V is TRBV9; D remains unclear. Trimming left V 4 bases short and J 6 bases short, with 10 bases between. CDR1 is SGDLS and CDR2 is YYNGEE in the germline V gene. CDR3 length equals 12 residues. The chain's CDR3 is CASSPDRAEAFF. CDR3 nucleotide sequence: TGTGCCAGCAGCCCTGATAGGGCTGAAGCTTTCTTT.

This clonotype occurred many times. The chain recombines TRBV5-8 with TRBJ1-2, with D possibly matching TRBD1 (5 bases). The V end lost 1 base, the J end lost 2 bases, and 12 bases lay between the germline ends. The length of the CDR3 is 15 residues. Germline V CDR1 and CDR2: SGHTS, YDEGEE. Written as DNA, the CDR3 is TGTGCCAGCAGCTTGAGAGGGGCCAGAAACTATGGCTACACCTTC. This encodes CASSLRGARNYGYTF.